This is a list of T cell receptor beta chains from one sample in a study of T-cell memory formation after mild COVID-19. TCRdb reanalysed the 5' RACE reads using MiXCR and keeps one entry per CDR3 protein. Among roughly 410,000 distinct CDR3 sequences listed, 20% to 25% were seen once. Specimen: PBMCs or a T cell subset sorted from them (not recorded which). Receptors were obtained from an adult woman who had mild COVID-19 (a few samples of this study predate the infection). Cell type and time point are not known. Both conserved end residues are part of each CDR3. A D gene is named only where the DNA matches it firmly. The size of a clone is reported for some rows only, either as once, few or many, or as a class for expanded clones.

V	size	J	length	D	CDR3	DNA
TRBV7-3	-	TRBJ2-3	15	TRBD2	CASSSSGVSTDTQYF	TGTGCCAGCAGCTCTAGCGGGGTCAGCACAGATACGCAGTATTTT
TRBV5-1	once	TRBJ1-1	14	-	CASSLDLENTEAFF	TGCGCCAGCAGCTTGGACTTAGAGAACACTGAAGCTTTCTTT
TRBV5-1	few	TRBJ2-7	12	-	CASSPTQYEQYF	TGCGCCAGCAGCCCAACTCAATACGAGCAGTACTTC
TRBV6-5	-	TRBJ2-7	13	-	CASSYSDQARAYF	TGTGCCAGCAGTTACTCGGATCAGGCCCGGGCGTACTTC
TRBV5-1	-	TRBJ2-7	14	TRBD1	CASSLTGGLYEQYF	TGCGCCAGCAGCTTGACAGGGGGCCTCTACGAGCAGTACTTC
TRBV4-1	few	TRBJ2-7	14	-	CASSQDGRRYEQYF	TGCGCCAGCAGCCAAGATGGGAGGAGATACGAGCAGTACTTC
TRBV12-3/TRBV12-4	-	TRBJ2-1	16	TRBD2	CASSPPPGLVYNEQFF	TGTGCCAGCAGCCCACCACCGGGACTAGTCTACAATGAGCAGTTCTTC
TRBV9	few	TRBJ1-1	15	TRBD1	CASSVDGTAHTEAFF	TGTGCCAGCAGCGTAGATGGGACAGCGCACACTGAAGCTTTCTTT
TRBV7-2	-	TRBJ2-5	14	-	CASSNLAGWETQYF	TGTGCCAGCAGCAACCTTGCGGGGTGGGAGACCCAGTACTTC
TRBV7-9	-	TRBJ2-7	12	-	CASSWATYEQYF	TGTGCCAGCAGCTGGGCCACCTACGAGCAGTACTTC
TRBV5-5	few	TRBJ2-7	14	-	CASSFADSFYEQYF	TGTGCCAGCAGCTTCGCGGACTCATTCTACGAGCAGTACTTC
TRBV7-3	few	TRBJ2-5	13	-	CASSLNYLETQYF	TGTGCCAGCAGCTTAAACTATCTGGAGACCCAGTACTTC
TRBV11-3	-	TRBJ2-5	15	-	CASSLGRVGKETQYF	TGTGCCAGCAGCTTAGGACGGGTGGGGAAAGAGACCCAGTACTTC
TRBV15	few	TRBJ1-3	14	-	CATSRDGNGNTIYF	TGTGCCACCAGCAGAGACGGGAATGGAAACACCATATATTTT
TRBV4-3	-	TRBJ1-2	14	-	CASSQDPARYGYTF	TGCGCCAGCAGCCAAGACCCAGCTCGGTATGGCTACACCTTC
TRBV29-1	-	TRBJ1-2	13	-	CSVDSGGGYGYTF	TGCAGCGTTGATTCCGGGGGTGGCTATGGCTACACCTTC
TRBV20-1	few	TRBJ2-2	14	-	CSAREGANTGELFF	TGCAGTGCTAGAGAAGGGGCGAACACCGGGGAGCTGTTTTTT
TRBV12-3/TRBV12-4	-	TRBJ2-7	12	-	CASRRQSDEQYF	TGTGCCAGCAGAAGACAGAGCGACGAGCAGTACTTC
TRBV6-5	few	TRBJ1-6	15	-	CASRPYDSYNSPLHF	TGTGCCAGCAGGCCTTACGACTCCTATAATTCACCCCTCCACTTT
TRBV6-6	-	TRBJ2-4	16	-	CASSYPGERAKNIQYF	TGTGCCAGCAGTTACCCAGGGGAGAGAGCCAAAAACATTCAGTACTTC
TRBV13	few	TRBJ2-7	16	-	CASSLGTAGLSYEQYF	TGTGCCAGCAGCTTAGGAACAGCGGGCCTCTCCTACGAGCAGTACTTC
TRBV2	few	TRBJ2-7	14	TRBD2	CASSSSGTSYEQYF	TGTGCCAGCAGCTCTAGCGGGACCTCCTACGAGCAGTACTTC